The 3 T cell receptor beta chains reported below all come from one sample, sequenced in a study of ipilimumab plus nivolumab after autologous stem cell transplantation. Here immunoSEQ multiplex PCR was the method, and the copy in TCRdb shows in-frame clones only, minus some. This table has some 25,000 clones, around 84% appearing once. This material consisted of PBMCs, taken in a trial of ipilimumab plus nivolumab as post-transplant consolidation. The source is a male donor with diffuse large B-cell lymphoma.

J is TRBJ2-7 and V is TRBV5-1; 13 bases map to TRBD2. CDR3 length equals 15 residues. V gave up 4 bases and J gave up 5 bases; unmatched junction bases: 6. In germline, CDR1 is SGHRS, CDR2 YFSETQ. CDR3 nucleotide sequence: TGCGCCAGCAGCGGGACTAGCGGGGTTACGGACGAGCAGTACTTC. It translates to CASSGTSGVTDEQYF.

This rearrangement joins TRBV19 to TRBJ2-5; D remains ambiguous. This CDR3 is 13 amino acids long. Trimming took 10 bases from V and 4 from J, leaving 16 bases between them. CDR1 is LNHDA and CDR2 is SQIVND in the germline V gene (reference sequence). The CDR3: CATQENYRETQYF. The CDR3 DNA reads as TGTGCCACCCAGGAGAATTACCGAGAGACCCAGTACTTC.

The chain carries TRBV2 and TRBJ2-6; D is perhaps TRBD1 (5 bases). The V end was cut by 8 bases, the J end by 2 bases, with 10 bases between. CDR3 length: 14 residues. The germline V gene has CDR1 SNHLY and CDR2 FYNNEI. CDR3 amino acids: CASLGETGANVLTF. In nucleotides, the CDR3 is TGTGCCAGCTTAGGGGAAACTGGGGCCAACGTCCTGACTTTC.